A single sample is the source of the 27 T cell receptor beta chains below, sequenced in a study of T cells in Graves' hyperthyroidism and ophthalmopathy. RNA transcripts served as the template for amplifying TCR beta CDR3 regions. The HTBI primer set was used in a first-round RT-PCR of the TCR CDR3. TCRdb reprocessed the multiplex PCR reads with MiXCR, giving one entry per CDR3 protein. The table has approximately 690,000 distinct CDR3 sequences, more than 12% seen once; the top ten hold under 15%. Sequencing input: blood. These receptors came from a woman between 50 and 59 years old with Graves' ophthalmopathy.

Ten or more counts support this clonotype. The V call is TRBV24-1, the J call TRBJ2-5; 7 bases match TRBD2. Trimming took 4 bases from V and 5 from J; bases not matched to a gene: 15. The CDR3 is 17 residues long. Germline CDR1 reads KGHDR; CDR2 reads SFDVKD. The CDR3 DNA reads TGTGCCACCAGTGACACCGGGTCGGGCGGGAGTTCGGAGACCCAGTACTTC. Encoded protein: CATSDTGSGGSSETQYF.

At least ten counts were recorded for this clonotype. This chain uses TRBV11-1 with TRBJ2-7; perhaps TRBD1 as D (6 bases). V lost 5 bases and J 3 bases, leaving 8 bases between the germline ends. From germline, CDR1 is SGHAT and CDR2 FQDESV (reference sequence). The CDR3 spans 12 residues. The DNA for the CDR3 is TGTGCCAGCAGCATGGACAGCTACGAGCAGTACTTC. Its translation is CASSMDSYEQYF.

V is TRBV4-3 and J is TRBJ2-1; D remains ambiguous. Trimming took 0 bases from V and 0 from J, leaving 9 bases between them. The germline gives CDR1 LGHNA, CDR2 YSLEER. The CDR3 has 16 residues. CDR3 sequence reads: CASSQDEWSSYNEQFF. The CDR3, as DNA: TGCGCCAGCAGCCAAGATGAATGGAGCTCCTACAATGAGCAGTTCTTC.

The chain is built from TRBV12-3 or TRBV12-4 and TRBJ1-2; 7 nucleotides line up with TRBD1. The CDR3 runs 16 residues. After removal of 5 bases from V and 7 bases from J, the junction contained 16 bases not matched to a gene. CDR3 in amino acids: CASSPRGGGALGGYTF. CDR3 nucleotide sequence: TGTGCCAGCAGTCCTCGGGGAGGGGGCGCGTTAGGTGGCTACACCTTC.

This clonotype was found a few times. The chain joins TRBV4-3 to TRBJ1-2, with D hard to call. The CDR3 sequence is 12 residues long. V lost 1 base and J 9 bases, leaving 9 bases between the germline ends. Germline values: CDR1 LGHNA, CDR2 YSLEER. CDR3 nucleotide sequence: TGCGCCAGCAGCCAAGCAGGATCGAGCTACACCTTC. Protein: CASSQAGSSYTF.

This clonotype showed up many times. This rearrangement joins TRBV28 to TRBJ2-3; possibly TRBD2 for D (6 bases). Germline V gives CDR1 MDHEN, CDR2 SYDVKM. CDR3 size: 15 residues. With 6 bases removed from V and 2 bases from J, the gap between germline ends came to 15 bases. This CDR3 reads CASRRLALFTDTQYF. DNA for the CDR3: TGTGCCAGCAGGAGGCTAGCGCTCTTCACAGATACGCAGTATTTT.

This clonotype was picked up many times. The gene calls are TRBV7-9 and TRBJ1-5; D possibly corresponds to TRBD1 (5 bases). V was pared by 4 bases and J by 7 bases, with 11 bases between. The germline V gene has CDR1 SEHNR and CDR2 FQNEAQ (reference sequence). The CDR3 has 13 amino acids. CDR3 sequence (DNA): TGTGCCAGCAGCTCGGGACTGCAACAGCCCCAGCATTTT. Translating it yields CASSSGLQQPQHF.

This clonotype appeared many times. This chain links TRBV30 with TRBJ2-1; no firm D call. CDR3 length equals 16 residues. V lost 4 bases to trimming and J lost 1 base, with 17 bases between them. CDR1 is GTSNPN, CDR2 SVGIG, per germline (reference sequence). The CDR3 is CAWNPLVSTSYNEQFF. The CDR3 coding sequence is TGTGCCTGGAACCCACTGGTCAGCACATCCTACAATGAGCAGTTCTTC.

The J gene is TRBJ2-1, the V gene TRBV28, with TRBD2 matching 10 bases. J was trimmed by 5 bases and V by 2 bases; bases with no gene match: 12. CDR1 and CDR2 from the germline V gene are MDHEN and SYDVKM. The length of the CDR3 is 18 residues. CDR3 nucleotide sequence: TGTGCCAGCAGTTTAGGGTATTACAGCGGGAGGGCCAACAATGAGCAGTTCTTC. It yields the protein CASSLGYYSGRANNEQFF.

The chain joins TRBV19 to TRBJ2-5; 9 nucleotides align to TRBD1. With 3 bases clipped from V and 5 bases from J, the junction kept 13 bases outside the gene matches. CDR1 LNHDA and CDR2 SQIVND come from the germline V gene (reference sequence). The CDR3 contains 17 residues. CDR3 nucleotides: TGTGCCAGTAGTATCCGGACAGGGGCGGCTACAAAGGAGACCCAGTACTTC. Encoded protein: CASSIRTGAATKETQYF.

This clonotype was seen many times. This chain uses TRBV12-3 or TRBV12-4 with TRBJ1-2; D ambiguous. V was pared by 2 bases and J by 2 bases, with 3 bases between. The length of the CDR3 is 12 residues. CDR3 sequence (DNA): TGTGCCAGCAGTTTATCCAACTATGGCTACACCTTC. It yields the protein CASSLSNYGYTF.

This clonotype appeared a few times. CDR3 in amino acids: CASSLASLVGTDTQYF. Written as DNA, the CDR3 is TGCGCCAGCAGCTTGGCCTCCTTAGTCGGTACAGATACGCAGTATTTT. The chain carries TRBV5-1 and TRBJ2-3; D gene unclear. Trimming left V 0 bases short and J 3 bases short, with 14 bases between. CDR1 and CDR2 (germline): SGHRS, YFSETQ. The CDR3 totals 16 residues.

Many counts were recorded for this clonotype. This chain joins TRBV5-1 and TRBJ2-1; 11 bases match TRBD1. Per the germline V gene, CDR1 is SGHRS and CDR2 is YFSETQ. The ends lost 3 bases at V and 7 bases at J; junction bases unmatched: 3. The CDR3 is 14 amino acids. The CDR3 DNA sequence: TGCGCCAGCAGCTGGGGGACAGGGGGAAATGAGCAGTTCTTC. Its translation: CASSWGTGGNEQFF.

This clonotype showed up many times. The V and J genes are TRBV28 and TRBJ2-1; TRBD2 matches at 12 bases. The CDR3 sequence is 13 residues long. CDR1 and CDR2 from the germline V gene are MDHEN and SYDVKM. The V segment lost 10 bases and the J segment 5 bases; nucleotides outside the gene matches: 3. The CDR3 nucleotides read TGTGCCATCCGGACTAGCGGGAACAATGAGCAGTTCTTC. Protein sequence: CAIRTSGNNEQFF.

This clonotype was found many times. The rearrangement uses TRBV24-1 and TRBJ2-7; 8 bases are shared with TRBD1. This CDR3 has 13 amino acids. The germline V gene encodes CDR1 KGHDR and CDR2 SFDVKD. V shed 5 bases, J shed 1 base, and the junction held 0 bases outside the gene matches. The CDR3 bases are TGTGCCACCAGTGGGACAGGGTCCTACGAGCAGTACTTC. This gives the protein CATSGTGSYEQYF.

The chain uses TRBV27 and TRBJ2-5; 7 positions match TRBD2. J lost 2 bases, V lost 6 bases, and 12 bases had no gene match. Germline assignment: CDR1 MNHEY and CDR2 SMNVEV (reference sequence). The CDR3 loop spans 16 amino acids. CDR3 bases: TGTGCCAGCAGCCGGGAGGCTAGCGGAACTCAAGAGACCCAGTACTTC. Protein product: CASSREASGTQETQYF.

This clonotype was seen repeatedly, ten times or more. This rearrangement joins TRBV6-5 to TRBJ2-1; 10 nucleotides match TRBD2. With 0 bases clipped from V and 12 bases from J, the junction kept 14 bases outside the gene matches. Germline values: CDR1 MNHEY, CDR2 SVGAGI. The CDR3 extends over 17 amino acids. The CDR3 reads CASSYSLAGAGITWQFF. The CDR3 DNA is TGTGCCAGCAGTTACTCGCTAGCGGGAGCGGGTATCACTTGGCAGTTCTTC.

This chain uses TRBV28 with TRBJ2-7; D is perhaps TRBD2 (5 bases). Germline V gene data show CDR1 as MDHEN and CDR2 as SYDVKM. Trimming stripped 8 bases from V and 5 bases from J, with 19 bases between. CDR3 length equals 14 residues. The CDR3 spells CASGKTGFPHEQYF. The CDR3 coding sequence is TGTGCCAGCGGCAAAACGGGATTTCCCCACGAGCAGTACTTC.

At least ten counts were recorded for this clonotype. V usage is TRBV29-1 and J usage is TRBJ2-1; D may be TRBD2 (6 bases). This CDR3 is built from 16 residues. Germline-derived CDR1 and CDR2 are SQVTM and ANQGSEA. With 2 bases removed from V and 6 bases from J, the gap between germline ends came to 20 bases. The DNA of the CDR3 is TGCAGCGTTGAACCTTCACGGGGGATGGATCTCAATGAGCAGTTCTTC. Its translation: CSVEPSRGMDLNEQFF.

V usage is TRBV4-2 and J usage is TRBJ1-6; a weak D match, TRBD1 (6 bases). Germline V gene sequence: CDR1 LGHNA, CDR2 YNFKEQ. V lost 0 bases, J lost 9 bases, and 12 bases lay in between. The CDR3 runs 15 residues. DNA for the CDR3: TGTGCCAGCAGCCAAGAGGGCAGGGGAGGTTCACCCCTCCACTTT. Translation gives CASSQEGRGGSPLHF.

There are many counts of this clonotype. The J gene is TRBJ2-1, the V gene TRBV20-1; 12 nucleotides align to TRBD2. This CDR3 region has 15 residues. Germline V gives CDR1 DFQATT, CDR2 SNEGSKA (reference sequence). Unmatched junction bases numbered 4, after V lost 3 bases and J lost 4 bases. The CDR3 is CSASHGTSGYNEQFF. The CDR3 DNA follows: TGCAGTGCTAGCCACGGGACTAGCGGGTACAATGAGCAGTTCTTC.

This clonotype was seen a handful of times. The chain uses TRBV29-1 and TRBJ2-7, with TRBD2 matching over 9 bases. Germline V gene data show CDR1 as SQVTM and CDR2 as ANQGSEA. V gave up 4 bases and J gave up 5 bases; unmatched junction bases: 6. CDR3 length equals 13 residues. The CDR3 sequence: CSVARGRADEQYF. Here the CDR3 DNA reads TGCAGCGTTGCACGCGGGAGGGCCGACGAGCAGTACTTC.

This clonotype was observed at least ten times. V is TRBV7-3 and J is TRBJ2-7; tentative D call: TRBD2 (6 bases). The CDR3 is made up of 16 amino acids. V was shortened by 1 base and J by 2 bases, with 15 bases between the two germline ends. Looked up from germline, CDR1 is SGHTA and CDR2 is FQGTGA. This CDR3 reads CASSLNGGGGAYEQYF. CDR3 coding DNA: TGTGCCAGCAGCTTAAACGGGGGAGGAGGGGCCTACGAGCAGTACTTC.

This clonotype was observed a handful of times. This sequence may be a read error, since a much larger clone differs from it by one base. This sequence joins TRBV11-1 and TRBJ2-1, with 7 bases lining up with TRBD2. V shed 5 bases, J shed 6 bases, and the junction held 25 bases outside the gene matches. Germline CDR1 and CDR2: SGHAT and FQDESV (reference sequence). CDR3 size: 20 residues. The CDR3 bases are TGTGCCAGCAGCCCCACTACGGCGGGAGACCACCCAGGAAGGGGCAATGAGCAGTTCTTC. This sequence encodes CASSPTTAGDHPGRGNEQFF.

To note about this clonotype: Mismatch with germline at one junction end may stem from a read error. CDR3 sequence reads: CTSSQEGGFGQPQHF. In DNA, the CDR3 is TGCACCAGCAGCCAAGAAGGGGGATTCGGTCAGCCCCAGCATTTT. The chain carries TRBV4-3 and TRBJ1-5; D might be TRBD1 (6 bases). Per germline, CDR1 LGHNA and CDR2 YSLEER. CDR3 length: 15 amino acids.

The sample holds many counts of this clonotype. The chain combines TRBV27 with TRBJ2-1; D is unresolved. The CDR3 loop spans 13 amino acids. Looked up from germline, CDR1 is MNHEY and CDR2 is SMNVEV (reference sequence). V lost 6 bases and J lost 6, with 12 bases in between. CDR3 sequence (DNA): TGTGCCAGCAGATGGATAGAAGGCAATGAGCAGTTCTTC. This encodes CASRWIEGNEQFF.

At least ten counts were recorded for this clonotype. V and J are TRBV12-3 or TRBV12-4 and TRBJ1-1; D is unclear. The CDR3 covers 13 residues. V lost 5 bases and J 4 bases, leaving 11 bases between the germline ends. The CDR3 here is CASSLLRVTEAFF. In nucleotides, the CDR3 is TGTGCCAGCAGTCTTCTCAGAGTCACTGAAGCTTTCTTT.